The clone carrying this T cell receptor (beta chain) was counted many times. The antigen remains undetermined. This sample is drawn from a study of T cells in Graves' hyperthyroidism and ophthalmopathy. Findings and limits, study-wide: In the analysis, a 13 V-J model separated ophthalmopathy from stable hyperthyroidism.

There were TCR beta CDR3 regions amplified from RNA transcripts. The HTBI primer set served for first-round RT-PCR of the TCR CDR3. Each CDR3 protein is one row after TCRdb ran MiXCR on the multiplex PCR reads. The sample includes approximately 360,000 distinct CDR3 sequences, roughly 25% of them seen just once. The PBMCs were sourced from fresh peripheral blood (about 10 ml). The sequence derives from a man in his fifties or sixties with Graves' hyperthyroidism. Sequencing input: blood.

CDR3 bases: TGTGCCAGCAGTTTAGGTCGGTTCACAGATACGCAGTATTTT. This codes for CASSLGRFTDTQYF. The rearrangement joins TRBV28 to TRBJ2-3; D not resolved. The CDR3 is 14 residues long. V lost 2 bases to trimming and J lost 2 bases, with 8 bases between them. The V gene's germline CDR1 is MDHEN and CDR2 SYDVKM.